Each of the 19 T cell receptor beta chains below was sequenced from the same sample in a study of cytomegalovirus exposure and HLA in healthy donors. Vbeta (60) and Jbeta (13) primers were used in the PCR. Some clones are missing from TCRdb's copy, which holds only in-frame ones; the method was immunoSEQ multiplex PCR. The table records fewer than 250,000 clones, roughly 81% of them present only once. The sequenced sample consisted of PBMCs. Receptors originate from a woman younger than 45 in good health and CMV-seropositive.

The CDR3 sequence is CASSPPRGGQYF. DNA of the CDR3: TGTGCCAGCAGTCCCCCCCGGGGGGGGCAGTATTTT. The chain is built from TRBV28 and TRBJ2-3, with 8 bases fitting TRBD2. The length of the CDR3 is 12 residues. The germline CDR1 and CDR2 sequences are MDHEN and SYDVKM. Unmatched junction bases numbered 6, after V lost 5 bases and J lost 11 bases.

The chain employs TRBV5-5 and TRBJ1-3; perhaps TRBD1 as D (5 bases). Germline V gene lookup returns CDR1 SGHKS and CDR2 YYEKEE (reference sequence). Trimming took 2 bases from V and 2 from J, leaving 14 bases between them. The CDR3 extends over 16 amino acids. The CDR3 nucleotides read TGTGCCAGCAGCTTTCCCAGGGTGGCAGCTGGAAACACCATATATTTT. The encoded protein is CASSFPRVAAGNTIYF.

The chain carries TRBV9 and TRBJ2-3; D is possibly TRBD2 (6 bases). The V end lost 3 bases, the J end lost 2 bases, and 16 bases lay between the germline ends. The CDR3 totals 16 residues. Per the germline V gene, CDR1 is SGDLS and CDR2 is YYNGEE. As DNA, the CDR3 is TGTGCCAGCAGCGCCGCTGGCGGGGTCCTCACAGATACGCAGTATTTT. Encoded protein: CASSAAGGVLTDTQYF.

The CDR3 spells CASSIGGPDGYTF. CDR3 nucleotide sequence: TGCGCCAGCAGTATCGGGGGGCCGGATGGCTACACCTTC. V is TRBV5-1 and J is TRBJ1-2, with a tentative D call TRBD1 (6 bases). Trimming removed 5 bases from V and 6 bases from J, with 14 bases in between. This CDR3 has 13 residues. The V gene's germline CDR1 is SGHRS and CDR2 YFSETQ.

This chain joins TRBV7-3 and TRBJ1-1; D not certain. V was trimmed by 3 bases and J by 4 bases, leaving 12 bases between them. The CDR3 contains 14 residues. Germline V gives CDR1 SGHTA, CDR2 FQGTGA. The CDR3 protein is CASSFAGMGTEAFF. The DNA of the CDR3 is TGTGCCAGCAGCTTCGCGGGGATGGGCACTGAAGCTTTCTTT.

The CDR3 reads CASSPLESGQGIEQYF. The CDR3 nucleotides are TGTGCCAGCTCACCACTAGAGTCGGGACAGGGTATCGAGCAGTACTTC. The chain joins TRBV18 to TRBJ2-7, with TRBD1 matching over 9 bases. Trimming took 1 base from V and 6 from J; bases not matched to a gene: 10. Germline CDR1 KGHSH, CDR2 LQKENI. The CDR3 loop spans 16 amino acids.

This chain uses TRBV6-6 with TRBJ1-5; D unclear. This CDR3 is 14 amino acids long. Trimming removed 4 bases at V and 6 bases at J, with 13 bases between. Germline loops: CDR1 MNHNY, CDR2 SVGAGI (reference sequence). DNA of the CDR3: TGTGCCAGCAGTTCCAACACACCGGGTCAGCCCCAGCATTTT. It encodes CASSSNTPGQPQHF.

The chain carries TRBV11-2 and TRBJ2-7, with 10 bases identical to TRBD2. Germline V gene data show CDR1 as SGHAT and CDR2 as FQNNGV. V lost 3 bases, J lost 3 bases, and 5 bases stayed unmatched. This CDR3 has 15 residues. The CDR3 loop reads CASSLAAGGFYEQYF. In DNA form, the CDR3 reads TGTGCCAGCAGCTTGGCAGCGGGAGGGTTCTACGAGCAGTACTTC.

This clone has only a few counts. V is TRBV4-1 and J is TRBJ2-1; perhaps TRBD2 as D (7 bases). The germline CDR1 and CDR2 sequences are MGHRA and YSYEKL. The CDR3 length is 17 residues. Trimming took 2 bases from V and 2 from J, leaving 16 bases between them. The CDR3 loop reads CASSQHVGGAAYNEQFF. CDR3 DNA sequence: TGCGCCAGCAGCCAACACGTAGGGGGGGCGGCCTACAATGAGCAGTTCTTC.

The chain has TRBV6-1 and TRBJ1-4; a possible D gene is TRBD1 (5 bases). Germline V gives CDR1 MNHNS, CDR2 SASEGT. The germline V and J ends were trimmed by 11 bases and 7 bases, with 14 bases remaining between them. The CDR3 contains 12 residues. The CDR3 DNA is TGTGCCCTCCGGGGGAGGGGTGAAAAACTGTTTTTT. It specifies CALRGRGEKLFF.

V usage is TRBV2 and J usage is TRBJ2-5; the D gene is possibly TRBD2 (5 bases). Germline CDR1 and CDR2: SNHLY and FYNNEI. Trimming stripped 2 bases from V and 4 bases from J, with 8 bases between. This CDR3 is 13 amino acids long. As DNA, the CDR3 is TGTGCCAGCAGTGAATACGGGGTAGAGACCCAGTACTTC. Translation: CASSEYGVETQYF. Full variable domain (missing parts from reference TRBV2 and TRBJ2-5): EPEVTQTPSHQVTQMGQEVILRCVPISNHLYFYWYRQILGQKVEFLVSFYNNEISEKSEIFDDQFSVERPDGSNFTLKIRSTKLEDSAMYFCASSEYGVETQYFGPGTRLLVL.

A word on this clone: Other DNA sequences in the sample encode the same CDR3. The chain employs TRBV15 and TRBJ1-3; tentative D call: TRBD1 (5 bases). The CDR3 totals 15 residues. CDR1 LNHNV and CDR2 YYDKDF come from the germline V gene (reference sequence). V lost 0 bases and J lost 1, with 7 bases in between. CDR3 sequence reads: CATSRERGSGNTIYF. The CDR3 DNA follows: TGTGCCACCAGCAGAGAGCGGGGGTCTGGAAACACCATATATTTT.

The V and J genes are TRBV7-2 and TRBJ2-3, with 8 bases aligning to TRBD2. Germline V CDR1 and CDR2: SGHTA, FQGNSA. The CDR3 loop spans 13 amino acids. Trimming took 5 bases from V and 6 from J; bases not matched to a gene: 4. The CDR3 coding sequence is TGTGCCAGCAGCCCGGGAGGGGGGGATACGCAGTATTTT. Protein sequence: CASSPGGGDTQYF.

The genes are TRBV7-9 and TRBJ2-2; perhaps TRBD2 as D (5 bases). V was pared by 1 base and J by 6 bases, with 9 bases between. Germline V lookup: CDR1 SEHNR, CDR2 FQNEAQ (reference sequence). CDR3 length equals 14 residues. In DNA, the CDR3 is TGTGCCAGCAGCTTAGGGCCTAGCCCCGGGGAGCTGTTTTTT. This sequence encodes CASSLGPSPGELFF. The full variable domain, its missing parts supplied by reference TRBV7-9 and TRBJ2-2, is DTGVSQNPRHKITKRGQNVTFRCDPISEHNRLYWYRQTLGQGPEFLTYFQNEAQLEKSRLLSDRFSAERPKGSFSTLEIQRTEQGDSAMYLCASSLGPSPGELFFGEGSRLTVL.

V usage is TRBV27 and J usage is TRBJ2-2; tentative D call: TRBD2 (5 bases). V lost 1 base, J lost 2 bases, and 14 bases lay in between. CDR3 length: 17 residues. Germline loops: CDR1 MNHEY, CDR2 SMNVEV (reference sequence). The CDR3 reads CASSLLGLGENTGELFF. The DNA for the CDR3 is TGTGCCAGCAGTTTATTGGGGTTGGGAGAAAACACCGGGGAGCTGTTTTTT.

CDR3 region: CASSRAQGAGEKLFF. The CDR3 DNA reads TGTGCCAGCAGCCGCGCCCAGGGGGCGGGTGAAAAACTGTTTTTT. The chain joins TRBV7-8 to TRBJ1-4, with TRBD1 matching 8 bases. The germline V gene encodes CDR1 SGHVS and CDR2 FQNEAQ. CDR3 size: 15 residues. J was trimmed by 7 bases and V by 5 bases; bases with no gene match: 9.

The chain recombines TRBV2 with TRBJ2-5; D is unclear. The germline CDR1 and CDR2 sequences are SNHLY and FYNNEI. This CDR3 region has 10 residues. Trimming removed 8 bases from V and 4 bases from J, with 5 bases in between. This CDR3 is CASSLETQYF. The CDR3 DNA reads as TGTGCCAGCTCCTTAGAGACCCAGTACTTC. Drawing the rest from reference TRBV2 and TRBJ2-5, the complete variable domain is EPEVTQTPSHQVTQMGQEVILRCVPISNHLYFYWYRQILGQKVEFLVSFYNNEISEKSEIFDDQFSVERPDGSNFTLKIRSTKLEDSAMYFCASSLETQYFGPGTRLLVL.

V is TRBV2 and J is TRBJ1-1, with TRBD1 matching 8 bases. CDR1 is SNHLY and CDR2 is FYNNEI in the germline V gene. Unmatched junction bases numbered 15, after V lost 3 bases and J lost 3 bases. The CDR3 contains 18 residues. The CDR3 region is CASSDSFGQGFGYTEAFF. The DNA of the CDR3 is TGTGCCAGCAGTGACTCTTTCGGACAGGGCTTTGGGTACACTGAAGCTTTCTTT.

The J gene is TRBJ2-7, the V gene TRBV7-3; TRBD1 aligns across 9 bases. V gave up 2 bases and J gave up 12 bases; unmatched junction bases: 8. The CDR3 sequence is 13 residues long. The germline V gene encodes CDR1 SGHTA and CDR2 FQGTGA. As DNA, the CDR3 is TGTGCCAGCAGCTTAGAGAGGGACAGGGACCCGTACTTC. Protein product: CASSLERDRDPYF.